This passage covers 31 T cell receptor beta chains from one sample sequenced in a study of cytomegalovirus exposure and HLA in healthy donors. PCR involved 60 Vbeta and 13 Jbeta primers. TCRdb's table, derived via immunoSEQ multiplex PCR, lists solely in-frame clones and lacks some. The sample's table shows 150,000 to 200,000 clones. The sample consisted of PBMCs. Receptors originate from a woman aged 55-69 years in good health and CMV-seronegative.

CDR3 sequence (DNA): TGTGCCAGCAGTGAATTAGACAGGGTGAACACTGAAGCTTTCTTT. This encodes CASSELDRVNTEAFF. The chain joins TRBV25-1 to TRBJ1-1; TRBD1 matches at 7 bases. V lost 1 base to trimming and J lost 0 bases; unmatched junction nucleotides: 2. Per germline, CDR1 MGHDK and CDR2 SYGVNS. The CDR3 totals 15 residues. The variable domain in full, completed from reference TRBV25-1 and TRBJ1-1, reads EADIYQTPRYLVIGTGKKITLECSQTMGHDKMYWYQQDPGMELHLIHYSYGVNSTEKGDLSSESTVSRIRTEHFPLTLESARPSHTSQYLCASSELDRVNTEAFFGQGTRLTVV.

The chain links TRBV6-6 to TRBJ1-5; D unresolved. Trimming took off 6 bases at V and 3 bases at J, with 12 bases between the two ends. Per the germline V gene, CDR1 is MNHNY and CDR2 is SVGAGI (reference sequence). This CDR3 comprises 14 residues. This CDR3 reads CASSLKAYNQPQHF. CDR3 nucleotide sequence: TGTGCCAGCAGCCTTAAAGCTTACAATCAGCCCCAGCATTTT.

The chain couples TRBV18 to TRBJ2-7; 7 bases fit TRBD1. There are 14 residues in the CDR3. Germline V lookup: CDR1 KGHSH, CDR2 LQKENI. The ends lost 3 bases at V and 2 bases at J; junction bases unmatched: 4. The CDR3 sequence is CASSPAGGTYEQYF. The CDR3 DNA reads as TGTGCCAGCTCACCGGCAGGGGGTACCTACGAGCAGTACTTC.

The genes are TRBV27 and TRBJ2-2; TRBD1 aligns across 7 bases. Germline CDR1 reads MNHEY; CDR2 reads SMNVEV (reference sequence). This CDR3 comprises 17 residues. V was pared by 5 bases and J by 3 bases, with 12 bases of the junction left unmatched. The CDR3 spells CASSPPQGEVHTGELFF. In DNA, the CDR3 is TGTGCCAGCAGTCCGCCCCAGGGGGAAGTCCACACCGGGGAGCTGTTTTTT.

The J gene is TRBJ1-1, the V gene TRBV27, with D tentatively TRBD1 (6 bases). V lost 7 bases and J 1 base, leaving 10 bases between the germline ends. The CDR3 has 13 residues. The germline V gene has CDR1 MNHEY and CDR2 SMNVEV (reference sequence). The CDR3 here is CASIAQGNTEAFF. CDR3 nucleotides: TGTGCCAGCATAGCACAGGGGAACACTGAAGCTTTCTTT.

CDR3 coding DNA: TGTGCCATCAGGCCCCAGGGGCCGGGAGAGACCCAGTACTTC. Amino acid sequence: CAIRPQGPGETQYF. This chain uses TRBV10-3 with TRBJ2-5; a weak D match, TRBD1 (6 bases). The V and J ends lost 6 bases and 4 bases respectively, with 15 bases between them. The length of the CDR3 is 14 residues. Germline loops: CDR1 ENHRY, CDR2 SYGVKD.

V usage is TRBV5-1 and J usage is TRBJ2-5, with 9 positions matching TRBD1. With 3 bases clipped from V and 4 bases from J, the junction kept 19 bases outside the gene matches. From germline, CDR1 is SGHRS and CDR2 YFSETQ. The CDR3 covers 19 residues. The CDR3 nucleotides are TGCGCCAGCAGCTCCGACCCGGGACAGGGAATTTACCTAGGAGAGACCCAGTACTTC. Its translation is CASSSDPGQGIYLGETQYF. Full variable domain (rest looked up from reference TRBV5-1 and TRBJ2-5): KAGVTQTPRYLIKTRGQQVTLSCSPISGHRSVSWYQQTPGQGLQFLFEYFSETQRNKGNFPGRFSGRQFSNSRSEMNVSTLELGDSALYLCASSSDPGQGIYLGETQYFGPGTRLLVL.

CDR3 sequence reads: CASSLETSGQGTQYF. As DNA, the CDR3 is TGCGCCAGCAGCCTAGAAACTAGCGGGCAGGGGACCCAGTACTTC. V and J are TRBV4-3 and TRBJ2-5; 9 bases are shared with TRBD2. The CDR3 runs 15 residues. After removal of 4 bases from V and 7 bases from J, the junction contained 10 bases not matched to a gene. Per germline, CDR1 LGHNA and CDR2 YSLEER.

V gene TRBV6-1 combines with J gene TRBJ2-4; maybe TRBD2 (5 bases). V lost 5 bases and J lost 1, with 9 bases in between. Germline values: CDR1 MNHNS, CDR2 SASEGT. There are 14 residues in the CDR3. The CDR3, as DNA: TGTGCCAGCAGTTTCTGGGAGGCCAAAAACATTCAGTACTTC. Amino acid sequence: CASSFWEAKNIQYF.

V gene TRBV7-9 combines with J gene TRBJ2-4, with D unclear. Germline CDR1 SEHNR, CDR2 FQNEAQ (reference sequence). Trimming took 1 base from V and 0 from J, leaving 7 bases between them. There are 15 residues in the CDR3. The DNA of the CDR3 is TGTGCCAGCAGCTTAGACAGTATAGCCAAAAACATTCAGTACTTC. Its protein product is CASSLDSIAKNIQYF.

V usage is TRBV7-9 and J usage is TRBJ1-4; D gene uncertain. CDR1 SEHNR and CDR2 FQNEAQ come from the germline V gene (reference sequence). This CDR3 is built from 14 residues. The V end lost 4 bases, the J end lost 8 bases, and 14 bases lay between the germline ends. The CDR3 sequence: CASSSNTGGEKLFF. As DNA, the CDR3 is TGTGCCAGCAGCTCGAACACCGGCGGGGAAAAACTGTTTTTT.

The chain combines TRBV13 with TRBJ2-5, with TRBD2 matching over 10 bases. The end of the DNA is better explained by TRBJ2-7, so the J call may be wrong. The CDR3 sequence is 16 residues long. In germline, CDR1 is PRHDT, CDR2 FYEKMQ (reference sequence). The CDR3 spells CASSLRRLAGSYEQYF. The CDR3, as DNA: TGTGCCAGCAGCCTAAGACGACTAGCGGGTTCCTACGAGCAGTACTTC.

The V gene is TRBV14, the J gene TRBJ1-2, with 12 bases lining up with TRBD1. Unmatched junction bases numbered 10, after V lost 7 bases and J lost 7 bases. Germline CDR1 reads SGHDN; CDR2 reads FVKESK. There are 15 residues in the CDR3. The CDR3 region is CASKPPGQGAFGYTF. The CDR3 coding sequence is TGTGCCAGCAAACCACCGGGACAGGGGGCGTTTGGCTACACCTTC.

The gene calls are TRBV7-8 and TRBJ2-7, with D possibly TRBD1 on 7 matching bases. The CDR3 sequence is 14 residues long. CDR1 SGHVS and CDR2 FQNEAQ come from the germline V gene. V lost 7 bases and J lost 6, with 19 bases in between. Here the CDR3 reads CASTRDGTAGEQYF. For the CDR3, the DNA is TGTGCCAGCACCCGAGACGGGACAGCGGGCGAGCAGTACTTC.

The V call is TRBV18, the J call TRBJ1-1; D not certain. V lost 0 bases and J 1 base, leaving 9 bases between the germline ends. The CDR3 consists of 15 residues. From germline, CDR1 is KGHSH and CDR2 LQKENI. The CDR3 sequence is CASSPPRLGNTEAFF. The CDR3 DNA reads as TGTGCCAGCTCACCACCGAGGCTTGGGAACACTGAAGCTTTCTTT.

This chain joins TRBV5-4 and TRBJ2-7, with 9 bases fitting TRBD2. Germline V gives CDR1 SGHNT, CDR2 YYREEE (reference sequence). V gave up 4 bases and J gave up 2 bases; unmatched junction bases: 4. The CDR3 consists of 14 residues. The CDR3 nucleotides are TGTGCCAGCAGCGGGGGACTAGCCACCTACGAGCAGTACTTC. Protein: CASSGGLATYEQYF.

In DNA, the CDR3 is TGTGCCAGCAGCCGTTCGAATTCACCCCTCCACTTT. Protein sequence: CASSRSNSPLHF. The chain recombines TRBV9 with TRBJ1-6; D ambiguous. This CDR3 comprises 12 residues. Germline V gene sequence: CDR1 SGDLS, CDR2 YYNGEE. V was shortened by 4 bases and J by 7 bases, with 6 bases between the two germline ends.

The gene calls are TRBV12-1 and TRBJ2-5; the table's D call of TRBD2 was not tested on the DNA. TRBV12-1 is a recognized pseudogene. This CDR3 spans 17 amino acids. The CDR3 DNA follows: TGTGCCAGCAGCCCCGAAGACGGACTAGCGGAGCAAGAGACCCAGTACTTC. It codes for CASSPEDGLAEQETQYF.

V and J are TRBV2 and TRBJ2-5; possible D gene TRBD1, 7 bases. Trimming stripped 5 bases from V and 5 bases from J, with 15 bases between. CDR1 SNHLY and CDR2 FYNNEI come from the germline V gene. This CDR3 is 14 amino acids long. In DNA, the CDR3 is TGTGCCAGCAGTACAGGGGATGGGGGGGAGACCCAGTACTTC. Translated: CASSTGDGGETQYF.

This chain links TRBV5-1 with TRBJ2-7; 8 bases are a match to TRBD1. The J segment lost 9 bases and the V segment lost 0 bases, leaving 2 bases of the junction unmatched. The CDR3 covers 12 residues. CDR1 and CDR2 (germline): SGHRS, YFSETQ. In DNA, the CDR3 is TGCGCCAGCAGCTTGGGGGGGACAGGGCAGTACTTC. Its translation: CASSLGGTGQYF.

The J gene is TRBJ2-2, the V gene TRBV5-4, with TRBD2 as a possible D gene (6 bases). Trimming pared 0 bases from V and 0 bases from J, leaving 6 bases between. In germline, CDR1 is SGHNT, CDR2 YYREEE (reference sequence). This CDR3 is 15 amino acids long. The CDR3 region is CASSLGGTNTGELFF. The CDR3 DNA reads TGTGCCAGCAGCTTGGGCGGGACGAACACCGGGGAGCTGTTTTTT.

V and J are TRBV27 and TRBJ2-1, with 7 bases fitting TRBD2. V lost 7 bases to trimming and J lost 4 bases; unmatched junction nucleotides: 10. This CDR3 is 15 amino acids long. CDR1 is MNHEY, CDR2 SMNVEV, per germline (reference sequence). The DNA of the CDR3 is TGTGCCAGCAACCTCCTAGCGGACAAGTACAATGAGCAGTTCTTC. Translated, it gives CASNLLADKYNEQFF.

The chain joins TRBV9 to TRBJ2-5; 7 positions match TRBD1. The V gene end was trimmed by 4 bases and the J gene end by 4 bases; junction bases not matched to a gene: 7. CDR3 length: 14 residues. The germline CDR1 and CDR2 sequences are SGDLS and YYNGEE. In nucleotides, the CDR3 is TGTGCCAGCAGCCCCCAAAGGGGGCCAGAGACCCAGTACTTC. This codes for CASSPQRGPETQYF.

The gene calls are TRBV18 and TRBJ2-2; the match to TRBD2 covers 15 bases. Germline V lookup: CDR1 KGHSH, CDR2 LQKENI. The CDR3 runs 17 residues. With 3 bases clipped from V and 7 bases from J, the junction kept 6 bases outside the gene matches. The CDR3 region is CASSPGLAGGPIGELFF. The CDR3 DNA is TGTGCCAGCTCACCTGGACTAGCGGGAGGGCCCATCGGGGAGCTGTTTTTT.

V and J are TRBV2 and TRBJ2-7, with 8 bases aligning to TRBD1. Trimming took 4 bases from V and 2 from J; bases not matched to a gene: 4. This CDR3 is 14 amino acids long. Germline V gene data show CDR1 as SNHLY and CDR2 as FYNNEI. The CDR3 DNA follows: TGTGCCAGCAGTGTTAGGACAGGGCCCTACGAGCAGTACTTC. Its protein is CASSVRTGPYEQYF.

CDR3 in DNA: TGTGCCAGCAGCCCAAGGGACAGCTACACCTTC. Its translation: CASSPRDSYTF. The chain has TRBV7-9 and TRBJ1-2; D might be TRBD1 (6 bases). V lost 5 bases and J 9 bases, leaving 10 bases between the germline ends. The CDR3 has 11 amino acids. The V gene's germline CDR1 is SEHNR and CDR2 FQNEAQ (reference sequence).

The genes are TRBV10-1 and TRBJ2-5; D gene ambiguous. CDR3 length equals 13 residues. Trimming shortened V by 8 bases and J by 1 base, and 11 bases separated the two germline ends. Germline lookup yields CDR1 WNHNN and CDR2 SYGVQD (reference sequence). The CDR3 nucleotides read TGCGCCAGCGCTGGCCCCAGCCAAGAGACCCAGTACTTC. Its translation: CASAGPSQETQYF.

The gene calls are TRBV27 and TRBJ1-2; 8 nucleotides match TRBD1. Germline values: CDR1 MNHEY, CDR2 SMNVEV (reference sequence). The CDR3 covers 13 residues. Trimming cost V 5 bases and J 4 bases; bases outside gene matches: 3. CDR3: CASSTTGVYGYTF. The CDR3 coding sequence is TGTGCCAGCAGTACGACAGGGGTCTATGGCTACACCTTC.

J is TRBJ1-1 and V is TRBV18; no clear D. The germline gives CDR1 KGHSH, CDR2 LQKENI. The CDR3 spans 12 residues. V shed 0 bases and J shed 4 bases, with 3 bases lying between them. The DNA of the CDR3 is TGTGCCAGCTCACCACCCGTCACTGAAGCTTTCTTT. Its protein is CASSPPVTEAFF.

V gene TRBV10-1 combines with J gene TRBJ1-4; no clear D. Looked up from germline, CDR1 is WNHNN and CDR2 is SYGVQD (reference sequence). V gave up 3 bases and J gave up 15 bases, with 17 bases separating them. The CDR3 spans 13 residues. The CDR3 coding sequence is TGCGCCAGCAGTGAAGGGCCTCGGGGTATGTTGTTTTTT. Protein sequence: CASSEGPRGMLFF.

The chain links TRBV5-5 to TRBJ1-1, with D possibly matching TRBD1 (6 bases). The germline V gene encodes CDR1 SGHKS and CDR2 YYEKEE (reference sequence). Trimming took 0 bases from V and 6 from J, leaving 27 bases between them. This CDR3 is 19 amino acids long. The CDR3 nucleotides read TGTGCCAGCAGCTTGGTCCCGAGTGGGACAACCACCCAAGGCCCTGAAGCTTTCTTT. It is translated as CASSLVPSGTTTQGPEAFF.